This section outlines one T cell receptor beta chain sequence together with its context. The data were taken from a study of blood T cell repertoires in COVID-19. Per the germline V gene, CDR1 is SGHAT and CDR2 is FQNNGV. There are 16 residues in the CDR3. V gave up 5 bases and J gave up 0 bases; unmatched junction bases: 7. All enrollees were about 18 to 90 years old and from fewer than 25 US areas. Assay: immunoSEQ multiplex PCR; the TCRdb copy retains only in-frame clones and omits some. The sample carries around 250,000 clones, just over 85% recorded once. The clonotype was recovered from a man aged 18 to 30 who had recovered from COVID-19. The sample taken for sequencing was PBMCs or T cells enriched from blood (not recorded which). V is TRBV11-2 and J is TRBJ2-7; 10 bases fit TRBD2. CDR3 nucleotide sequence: TGTGCCAGCAGCATAACAGCGGGGGGGAGCTCCTACGAGCAGTACTTC. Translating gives CASSITAGGSSYEQYF.